The entry below gives a single TCR beta chain sequence along with its context. Its antigen remains unidentified. The data belong to a study of T cell responses to AZD1222 COVID-19 vaccine. Points from the study as a whole: At 160-218 and 743-854, vaccine-associated CD4 TCRs were dominant, and they spanned spike.

TCRdb keeps only in-frame clones here, not all; method: immunoSEQ multiplex PCR. Of about 190,000 clones in the sample, 90% to 95% were seen once. The V gene's germline CDR1 is MNHEY and CDR2 SVGAGI. The CDR3 has 12 amino acids. Trimming removed 7 bases at V and 6 bases at J, with 12 bases between. This chain uses TRBV6-5 with TRBJ2-5; D may be TRBD2 (5 bases). The sequencing used peripheral blood, collected on day 0 of AZD1222 vaccination. The clonotype originates from an adult in good health. The CDR3 DNA is TGTGCCAGCATCCCGGGCGGGCAGACCCAGTACTTC. The encoded protein is CASIPGGQTQYF.